This TCR beta chain was retrieved from a study of cytomegalovirus exposure and HLA in healthy donors. A word on this clone: Its antigen is unknown.

Overall study findings and caveats: The productive fraction for most TCR beta V segments was about 87% or about 30% in an earlier analysis. The study reported that TCR beta sequences accurately predicted HLA-A and HLA-B alleles in most subjects. Association of a missense DCLRE1C variant with TCR beta V- and J-gene trimming was reported in a later analysis.

From germline, CDR1 is SGHNT and CDR2 YYREEE (reference sequence). V was trimmed by 4 bases and J by 5 bases, leaving 12 bases between them. The CDR3 length is 13 residues. PCR involved 60 Vbeta and 13 Jbeta primers. TCRdb's copy holds only in-frame clones and misses some; the assay was immunoSEQ multiplex PCR. Among approximately 160,000 clones listed, 65% to 70% were seen once. What was sequenced was PBMCs. The receptor was derived from a woman between 18 and 29 years old in good health and CMV-seropositive. V is TRBV5-4 and J is TRBJ1-2; D might be TRBD1 (6 bases). CDR3 in DNA: TGTGCCAGCAGCGAGGGGACAACATATGGCTACACCTTC. This gives the protein CASSEGTTYGYTF. The full variable domain, rest sourced from reference TRBV5-4 and TRBJ1-2, is ETGVTQSPTHLIKTRGQQVTLRCSSQSGHNTVSWYQQALGQGPQFIFQYYREEENGRGNFPPRFSGLQFPNYSSELNVNALELDDSALYLCASSEGTTYGYTFGSGTRLTVV.